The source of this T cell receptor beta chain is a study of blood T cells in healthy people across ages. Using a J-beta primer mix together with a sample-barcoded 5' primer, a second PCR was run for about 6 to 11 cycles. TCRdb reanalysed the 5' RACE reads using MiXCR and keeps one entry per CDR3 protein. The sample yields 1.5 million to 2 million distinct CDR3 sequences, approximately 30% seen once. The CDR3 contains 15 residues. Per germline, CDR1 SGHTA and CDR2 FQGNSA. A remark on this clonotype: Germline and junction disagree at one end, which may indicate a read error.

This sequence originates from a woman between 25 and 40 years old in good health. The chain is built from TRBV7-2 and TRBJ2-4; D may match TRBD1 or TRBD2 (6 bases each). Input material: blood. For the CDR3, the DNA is TGTGTCAGCAGCCCCGGGGGCGGGCGGTACAATGAGCAGTACTTC. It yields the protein CVSSPGGGRYNEQYF. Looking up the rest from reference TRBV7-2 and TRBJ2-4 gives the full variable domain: GAGVSQSPSNKVTEKGKDVELRCDPISGHTALYWYRQSLGQGLEFLIYFQGNSAPDKSGLPSDRFSAERTGGSVSTLTIQRTQQEDSAVYLCVSSPGGGRYNEQYFGAGTRLSVL.